This T cell receptor (beta chain) stems from a study of human T cells and chemical hapten exposure. About the study: Investigators sensitized roughly 2 cm by roughly 2 cm of upper inner arm skin with 2% DPC. The study, taken as a whole, reports: Donors' alopecia may make their immune response differ from healthy people's.

The time point was: pre-sensitization, week 0. Specified treatment: therapeutic diphenylcyclopropenone sensitization with weekly scalp DPC. The total RNA was obtained from whole blood that was not fractionated. Library preparation tagged each individual cDNA molecule with a unique molecular identifier. TCRdb itself ran the RACE reads through MiXCR, one entry per CDR3 protein. The sample lists 300,000 to 450,000 distinct CDR3 sequences, around 5.5% seen once, with just over 2.5% in the top ten. The V end lost 2 bases, the J end lost 9 bases, and 13 bases lay between the germline ends. This CDR3 has 13 residues. Germline V CDR1 and CDR2: SNHLY, FYNNEI. This clonotype has ten or more counts. Its specificity is not known.

The genes are TRBV2 and TRBJ1-2; no clear D gene. This TCR came from a woman aged 50 to 60 with alopecia areata. Some clones in this sample may be carry-over from other donors' samples. The source material was whole blood, sampled in connection with sensitization to the hapten diphenylcyclopropenone (DPC). CDR3 coding DNA: TGTGCCAGCAGTGAACTCCCCGGTAGAAGCTACACCTTC. Protein: CASSELPGRSYTF. Complete variable domain (other parts from reference TRBV2 and TRBJ1-2): EPEVTQTPSHQVTQMGQEVILRCVPISNHLYFYWYRQILGQKVEFLVSFYNNEISEKSEIFDDQFSVERPDGSNFTLKIRSTKLEDSAMYFCASSELPGRSYTFGSGTRLTVV.